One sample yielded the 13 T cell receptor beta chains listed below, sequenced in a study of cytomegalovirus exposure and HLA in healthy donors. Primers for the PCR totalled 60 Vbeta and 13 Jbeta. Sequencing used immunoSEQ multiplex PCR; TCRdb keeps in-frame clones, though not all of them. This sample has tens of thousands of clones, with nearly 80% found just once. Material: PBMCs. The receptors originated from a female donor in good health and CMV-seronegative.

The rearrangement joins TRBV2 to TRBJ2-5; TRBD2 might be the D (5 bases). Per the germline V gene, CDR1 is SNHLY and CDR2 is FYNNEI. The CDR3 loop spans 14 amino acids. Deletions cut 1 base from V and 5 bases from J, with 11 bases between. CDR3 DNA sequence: TGTGCCAGCAGTGAAGGGGCTAGCTGGGAGACCCAGTACTTC. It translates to CASSEGASWETQYF.

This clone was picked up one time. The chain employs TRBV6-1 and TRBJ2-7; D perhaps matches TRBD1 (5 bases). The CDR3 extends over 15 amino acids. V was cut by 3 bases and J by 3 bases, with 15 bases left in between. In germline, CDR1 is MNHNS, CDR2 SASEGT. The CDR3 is CASSDQDMANYEQYF. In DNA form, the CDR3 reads TGTGCCAGCAGTGACCAGGACATGGCCAACTACGAGCAGTACTTC.

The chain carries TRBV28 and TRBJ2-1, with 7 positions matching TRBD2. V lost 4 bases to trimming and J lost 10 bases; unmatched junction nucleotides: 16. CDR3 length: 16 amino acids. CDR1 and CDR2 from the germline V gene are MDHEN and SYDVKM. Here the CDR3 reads CASSSLPAGDSREQFF. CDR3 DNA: TGTGCCAGCAGTTCCCTCCCGGCGGGGGATTCACGGGAGCAGTTCTTC.

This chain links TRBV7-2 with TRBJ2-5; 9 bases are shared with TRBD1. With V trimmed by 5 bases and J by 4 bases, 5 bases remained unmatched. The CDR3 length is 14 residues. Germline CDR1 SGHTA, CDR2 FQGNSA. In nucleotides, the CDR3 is TGTGCCAGCAGCCTGGACAGGGGACGAGAGACCCAGTACTTC. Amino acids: CASSLDRGRETQYF.

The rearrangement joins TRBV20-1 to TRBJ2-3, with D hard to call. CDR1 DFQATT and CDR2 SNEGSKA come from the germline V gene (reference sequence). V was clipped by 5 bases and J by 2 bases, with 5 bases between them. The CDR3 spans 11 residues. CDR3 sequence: CSASTTDTQYF. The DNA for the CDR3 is TGCAGTGCTTCTACCACAGATACGCAGTATTTT.

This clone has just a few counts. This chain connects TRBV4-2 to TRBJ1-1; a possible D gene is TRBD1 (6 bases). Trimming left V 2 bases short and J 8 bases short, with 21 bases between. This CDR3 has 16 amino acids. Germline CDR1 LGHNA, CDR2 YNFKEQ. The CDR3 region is CASSQTDQGPPQEAFF. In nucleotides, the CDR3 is TGTGCCAGCAGCCAAACCGACCAGGGGCCGCCTCAAGAAGCTTTCTTT.

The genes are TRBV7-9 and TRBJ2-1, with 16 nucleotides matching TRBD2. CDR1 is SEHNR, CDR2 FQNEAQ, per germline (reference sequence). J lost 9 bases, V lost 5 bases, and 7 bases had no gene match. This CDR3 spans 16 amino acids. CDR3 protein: CASSPGTSGGASEQFF. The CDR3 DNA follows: TGTGCCAGCAGCCCCGGGACTAGCGGGGGGGCAAGTGAGCAGTTCTTC.

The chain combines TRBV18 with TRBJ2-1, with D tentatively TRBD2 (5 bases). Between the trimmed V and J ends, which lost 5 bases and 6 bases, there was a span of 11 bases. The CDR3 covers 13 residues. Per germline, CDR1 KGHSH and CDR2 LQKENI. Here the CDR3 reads CASSSGLTNEQFF. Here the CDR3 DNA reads TGTGCCAGCTCATCCGGACTCACCAATGAGCAGTTCTTC.

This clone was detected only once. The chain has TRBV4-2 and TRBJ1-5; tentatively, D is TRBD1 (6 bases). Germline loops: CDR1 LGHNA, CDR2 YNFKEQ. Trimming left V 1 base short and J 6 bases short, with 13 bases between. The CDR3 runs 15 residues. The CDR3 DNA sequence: TGTGCCAGCAGCCAAGGGAACAGGGTAAGTCAGCCCCAGCATTTT. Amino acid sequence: CASSQGNRVSQPQHF.

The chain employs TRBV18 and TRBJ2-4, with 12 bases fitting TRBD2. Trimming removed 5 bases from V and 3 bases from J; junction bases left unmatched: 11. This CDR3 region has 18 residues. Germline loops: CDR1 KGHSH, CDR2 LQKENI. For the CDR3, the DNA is TGTGCCAGCTCAGCACTAGCGGGGGGCTCCCCCGGCAAAAACATTCAGTACTTC. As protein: CASSALAGGSPGKNIQYF.

The CDR3 here is CATSRVRGYYEQYF. CDR3 bases: TGTGCCACCAGCAGAGTCAGGGGTTATTACGAGCAGTACTTC. This chain connects TRBV15 to TRBJ2-7; TRBD1 is a possible D gene (6 bases). CDR3 length: 14 residues. V lost 1 base to trimming and J lost 4 bases, with 11 bases between them. Germline loops: CDR1 LNHNV, CDR2 YYDKDF (reference sequence).

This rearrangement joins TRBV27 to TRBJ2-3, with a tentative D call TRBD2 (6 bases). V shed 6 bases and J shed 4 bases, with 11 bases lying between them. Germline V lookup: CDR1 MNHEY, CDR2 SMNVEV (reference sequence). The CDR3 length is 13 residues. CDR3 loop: CASSLWGADTQYF. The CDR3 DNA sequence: TGTGCCAGCAGCCTATGGGGGGCAGATACGCAGTATTTT.

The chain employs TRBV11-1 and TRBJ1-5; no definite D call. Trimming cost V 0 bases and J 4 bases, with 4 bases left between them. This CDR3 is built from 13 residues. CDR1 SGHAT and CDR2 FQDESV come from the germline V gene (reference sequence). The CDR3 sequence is CASSLAQNQPQHF. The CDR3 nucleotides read TGTGCCAGCAGCTTAGCCCAAAATCAGCCCCAGCATTTT.